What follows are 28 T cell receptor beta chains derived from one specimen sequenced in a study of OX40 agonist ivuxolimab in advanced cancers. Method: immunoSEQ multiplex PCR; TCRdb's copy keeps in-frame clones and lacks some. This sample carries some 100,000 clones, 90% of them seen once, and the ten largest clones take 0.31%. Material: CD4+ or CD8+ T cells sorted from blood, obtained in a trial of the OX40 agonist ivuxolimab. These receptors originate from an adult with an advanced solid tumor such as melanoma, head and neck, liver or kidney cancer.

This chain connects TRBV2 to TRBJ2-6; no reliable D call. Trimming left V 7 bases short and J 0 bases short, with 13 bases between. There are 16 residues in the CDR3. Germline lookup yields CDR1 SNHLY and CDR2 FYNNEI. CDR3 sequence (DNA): TGTGCCAGCAATGCCCCAGGCCGCTCTGGGGCCAACGTCCTGACTTTC. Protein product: CASNAPGRSGANVLTF.

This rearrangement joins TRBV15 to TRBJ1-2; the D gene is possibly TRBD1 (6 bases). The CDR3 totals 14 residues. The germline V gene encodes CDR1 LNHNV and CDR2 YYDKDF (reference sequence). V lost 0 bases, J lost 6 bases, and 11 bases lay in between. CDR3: CATSREVRGDGYTF. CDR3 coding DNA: TGTGCCACCAGCAGAGAGGTCAGGGGCGATGGCTACACCTTC.

The CDR3, as DNA: TGTGCCAGCAGCCCACAGGGAGGCGAGCAGTTCTTC. This translates into CASSPQGGEQFF. J is TRBJ2-1 and V is TRBV7-3, with D tentatively TRBD1 or TRBD2 (6 bases each). This CDR3 comprises 12 residues. Looked up from germline, CDR1 is SGHTA and CDR2 is FQGTGA. Trimming left V 5 bases short and J 10 bases short, with 12 bases between.

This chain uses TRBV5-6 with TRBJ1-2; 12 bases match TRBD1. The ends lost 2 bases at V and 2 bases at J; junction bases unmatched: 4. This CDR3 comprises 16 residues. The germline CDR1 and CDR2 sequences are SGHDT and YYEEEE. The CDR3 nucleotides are TGTGCCAGCAGCTTCACCGGGACAGGGGGCAACTATGGCTACACCTTC. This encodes CASSFTGTGGNYGYTF.

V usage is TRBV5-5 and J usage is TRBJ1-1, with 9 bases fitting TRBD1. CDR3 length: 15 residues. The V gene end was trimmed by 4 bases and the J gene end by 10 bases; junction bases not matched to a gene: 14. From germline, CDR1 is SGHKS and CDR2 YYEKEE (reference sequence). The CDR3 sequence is CASSPEGQGSNVAFF. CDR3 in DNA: TGTGCCAGCAGCCCCGAGGGACAGGGTTCAAATGTAGCTTTCTTT.

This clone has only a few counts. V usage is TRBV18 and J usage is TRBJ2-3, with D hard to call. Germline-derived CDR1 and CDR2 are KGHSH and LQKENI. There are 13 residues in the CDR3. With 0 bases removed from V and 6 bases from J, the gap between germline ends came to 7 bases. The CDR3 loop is CASSPPSLDTQYF. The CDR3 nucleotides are TGTGCCAGCTCACCACCTAGTCTGGATACGCAGTATTTT.

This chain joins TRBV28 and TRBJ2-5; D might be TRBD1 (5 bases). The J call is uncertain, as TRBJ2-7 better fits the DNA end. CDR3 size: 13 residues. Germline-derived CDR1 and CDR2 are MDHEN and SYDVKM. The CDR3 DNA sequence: TGTGCCAGCAGTTCCTCCCAGGGCTACGAGCAGTACTTC. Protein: CASSSSQGYEQYF.

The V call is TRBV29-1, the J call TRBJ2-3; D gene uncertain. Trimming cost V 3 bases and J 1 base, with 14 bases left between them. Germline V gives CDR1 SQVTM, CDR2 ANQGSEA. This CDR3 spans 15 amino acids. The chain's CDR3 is CSVDGHPTGTDTQYF. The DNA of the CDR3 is TGCAGCGTTGATGGCCACCCAACAGGCACAGATACGCAGTATTTT.

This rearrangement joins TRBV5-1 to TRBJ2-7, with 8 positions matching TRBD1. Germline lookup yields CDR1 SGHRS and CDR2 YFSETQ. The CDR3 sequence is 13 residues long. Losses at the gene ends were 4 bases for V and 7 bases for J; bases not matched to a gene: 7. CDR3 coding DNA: TGCGCCAGCAGCCCAGGACAGGGCGGGGAGCAGTACTTC. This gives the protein CASSPGQGGEQYF.

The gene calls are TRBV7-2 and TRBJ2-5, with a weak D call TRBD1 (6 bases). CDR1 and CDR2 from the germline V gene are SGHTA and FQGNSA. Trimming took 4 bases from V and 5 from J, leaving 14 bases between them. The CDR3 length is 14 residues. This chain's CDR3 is CASSSRRQGETQYF. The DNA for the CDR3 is TGTGCCAGCAGCTCCAGGCGCCAGGGGGAGACCCAGTACTTC.

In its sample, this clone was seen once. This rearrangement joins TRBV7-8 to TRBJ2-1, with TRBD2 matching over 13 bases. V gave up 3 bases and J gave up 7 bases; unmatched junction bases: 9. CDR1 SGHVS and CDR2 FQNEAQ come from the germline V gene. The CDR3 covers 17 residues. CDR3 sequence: CASSLSRTSGSRNEQFF. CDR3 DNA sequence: TGTGCCAGCAGCTTGTCAAGGACTAGCGGGAGTCGAAATGAGCAGTTCTTC.

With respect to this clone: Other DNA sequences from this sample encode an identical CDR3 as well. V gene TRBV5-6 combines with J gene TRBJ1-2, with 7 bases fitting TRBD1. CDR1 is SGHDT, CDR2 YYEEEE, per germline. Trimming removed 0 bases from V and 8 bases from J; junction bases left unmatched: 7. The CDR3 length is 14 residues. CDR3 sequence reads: CASSLGQGVRGYTF. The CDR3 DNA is TGTGCCAGCAGCTTGGGACAGGGAGTCAGAGGCTACACCTTC.

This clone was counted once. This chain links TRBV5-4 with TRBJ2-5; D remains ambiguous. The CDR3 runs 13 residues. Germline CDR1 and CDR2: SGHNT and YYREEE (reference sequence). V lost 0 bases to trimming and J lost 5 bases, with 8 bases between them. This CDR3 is CASSLAGLETQYF. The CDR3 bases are TGTGCCAGCAGCTTGGCTGGGTTGGAGACCCAGTACTTC.

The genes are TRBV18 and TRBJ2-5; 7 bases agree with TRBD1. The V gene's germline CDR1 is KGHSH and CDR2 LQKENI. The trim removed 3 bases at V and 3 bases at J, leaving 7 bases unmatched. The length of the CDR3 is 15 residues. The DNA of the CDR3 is TGTGCCAGCTCACCTCCGGGACAGCTTAAAGAGACCCAGTACTTC. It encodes CASSPPGQLKETQYF.

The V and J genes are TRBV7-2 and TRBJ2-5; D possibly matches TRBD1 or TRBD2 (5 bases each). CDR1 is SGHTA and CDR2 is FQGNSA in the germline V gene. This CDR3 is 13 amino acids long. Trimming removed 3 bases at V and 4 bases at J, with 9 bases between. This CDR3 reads CASSFSGTETQYF. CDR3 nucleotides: TGTGCCAGCAGCTTCTCCGGGACAGAGACCCAGTACTTC.

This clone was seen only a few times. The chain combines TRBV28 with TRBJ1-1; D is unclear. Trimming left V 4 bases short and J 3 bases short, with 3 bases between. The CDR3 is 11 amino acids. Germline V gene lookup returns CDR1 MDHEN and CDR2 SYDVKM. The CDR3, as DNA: TGTGCCAGCAGTTCCTACACTGAAGCTTTCTTT. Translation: CASSSYTEAFF.

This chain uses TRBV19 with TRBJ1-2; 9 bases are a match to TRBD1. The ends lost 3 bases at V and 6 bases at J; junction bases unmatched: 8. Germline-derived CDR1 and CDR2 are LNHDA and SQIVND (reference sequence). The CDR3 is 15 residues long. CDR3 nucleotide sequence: TGTGCCAGTAGTATGGCCCTCACAGGGGGCAATGGCTACACCTTC. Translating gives CASSMALTGGNGYTF.

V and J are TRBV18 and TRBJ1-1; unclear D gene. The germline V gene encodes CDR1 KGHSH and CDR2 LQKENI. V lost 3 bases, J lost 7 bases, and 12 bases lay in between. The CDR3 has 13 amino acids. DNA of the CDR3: TGTGCCAGCTCACCCCCCAGCCGGAATGAAGCTTTCTTT. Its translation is CASSPPSRNEAFF.

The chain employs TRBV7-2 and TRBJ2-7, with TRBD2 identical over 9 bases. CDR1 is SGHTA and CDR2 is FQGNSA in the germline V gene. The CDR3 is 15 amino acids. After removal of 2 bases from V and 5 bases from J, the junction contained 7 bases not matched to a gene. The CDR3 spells CASSLNSGSFNEQYF. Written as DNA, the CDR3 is TGTGCCAGCAGCTTAAATAGCGGGAGTTTCAACGAGCAGTACTTC.

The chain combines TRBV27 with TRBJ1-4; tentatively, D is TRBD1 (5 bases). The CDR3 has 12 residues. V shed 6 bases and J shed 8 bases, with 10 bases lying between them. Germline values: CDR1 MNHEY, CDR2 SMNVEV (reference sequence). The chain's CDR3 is CASRRGEEKLFF. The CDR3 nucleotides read TGTGCCAGCAGGAGGGGTGAAGAAAAACTGTTTTTT.

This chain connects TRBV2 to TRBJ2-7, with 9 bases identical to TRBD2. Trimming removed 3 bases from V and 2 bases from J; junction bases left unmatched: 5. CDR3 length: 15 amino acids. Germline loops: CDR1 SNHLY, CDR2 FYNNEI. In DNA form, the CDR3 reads TGTGCCAGCAGTGAGCGGGAGGGACCAACCTACGAGCAGTACTTC. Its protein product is CASSEREGPTYEQYF.

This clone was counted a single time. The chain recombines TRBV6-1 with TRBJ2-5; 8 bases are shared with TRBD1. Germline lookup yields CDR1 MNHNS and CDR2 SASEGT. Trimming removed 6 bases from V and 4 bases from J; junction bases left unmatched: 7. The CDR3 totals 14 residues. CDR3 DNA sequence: TGTGCCAGCAGAACCGGACAGGGAGGAGAGACCCAGTACTTC. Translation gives CASRTGQGGETQYF.

The CDR3 sequence is CASSLSSGSYETQYF. In DNA form, the CDR3 reads TGTGCCAGCAGCTTATCTTCAGGGTCCTACGAGACCCAGTACTTC. The chain couples TRBV7-2 to TRBJ2-5; D might be TRBD1 (5 bases). Germline loops: CDR1 SGHTA, CDR2 FQGNSA. V was pared by 2 bases and J by 5 bases, with 15 bases between. The CDR3 consists of 15 residues.

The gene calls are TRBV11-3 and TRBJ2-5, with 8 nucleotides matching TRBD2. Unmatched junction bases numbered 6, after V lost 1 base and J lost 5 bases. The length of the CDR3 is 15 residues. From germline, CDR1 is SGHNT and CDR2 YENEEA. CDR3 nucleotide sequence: TGTGCCAGCAGCTTAGCGGGAGGGCATGGTGAGACCCAGTACTTC. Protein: CASSLAGGHGETQYF.

The CDR3 coding sequence is TGTGCCAGCAGCTTATCGGCCCAGACTAGCGGTAGCACAGATACGCAGTATTTT. As protein: CASSLSAQTSGSTDTQYF. The rearrangement uses TRBV7-8 and TRBJ2-3, with TRBD2 matching over 9 bases. Germline lookup yields CDR1 SGHVS and CDR2 FQNEAQ. V shed 2 bases, J shed 0 bases, and the junction held 9 bases outside the gene matches. This CDR3 contains 18 residues.

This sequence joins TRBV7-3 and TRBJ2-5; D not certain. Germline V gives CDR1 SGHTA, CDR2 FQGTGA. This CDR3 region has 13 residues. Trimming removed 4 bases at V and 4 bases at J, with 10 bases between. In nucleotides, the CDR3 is TGTGCCAGCAGCTCCCTAGTTGGAGAGACCCAGTACTTC. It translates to CASSSLVGETQYF.

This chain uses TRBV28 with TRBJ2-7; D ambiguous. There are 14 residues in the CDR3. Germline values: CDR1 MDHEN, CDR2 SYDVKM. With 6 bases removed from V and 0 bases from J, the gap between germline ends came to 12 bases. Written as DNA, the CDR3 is TGTGCCAGCAGGGCCCTTGTAGTCTCCTACGAGCAGTACTTC. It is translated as CASRALVVSYEQYF.

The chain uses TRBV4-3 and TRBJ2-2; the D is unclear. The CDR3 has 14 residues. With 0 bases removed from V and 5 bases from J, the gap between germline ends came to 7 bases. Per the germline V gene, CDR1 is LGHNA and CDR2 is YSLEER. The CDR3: CASSQDKGTGELFF. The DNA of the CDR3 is TGCGCCAGCAGCCAAGATAAGGGTACCGGGGAGCTGTTTTTT.